This T cell receptor beta chain was sequenced for a study of CD8+ T cells in alopecia areata. On the study more broadly: Each day, treated patients took oral tofacitinib twice, at 5 to 10 mg per dose.

V lost 2 bases, J lost 1 base, and 9 bases lay in between. Looked up from germline, CDR1 is SEHNR and CDR2 is FQNEAQ (reference sequence). This CDR3 region has 15 residues. Points from the study as a whole: Scalp clonality and expanded CD8+ clones among the top 100 showed significant decreases with tofacitinib. Among the cells sequenced in scalp samples are also the resident alphabeta T cells of normal skin.

It was cDNA, reverse transcribed from extracted RNA, that served as the sequencing template. The data were produced by immunoSEQ multiplex PCR, yet TCRdb's version contains in-frame clones alone and is incomplete. Altogether about 200,000 clones are present, approximately 57% being singletons, with the ten largest covering about 1.6%. Indicated treatment: oral pan-JAK inhibitor, 5-10 mg twice daily. Researchers picked out CD4+ and CD8+ T cells from PBMCs by sorting. As concerns this clone: Its cognate antigen is unknown.

The rearrangement joins TRBV7-9 to TRBJ2-1, with D tentatively TRBD1 (6 bases). The source was CD4+ T cells sorted from blood, collected at week 4, from a patient treated with tofacitinib. This clonotype was sampled from a human donor with alopecia areata. CDR3 nucleotide sequence: TGTGCCAGCAGCTTAAGTCAGGGGTCCTACAATGAGCAGTTCTTC. This sequence encodes CASSLSQGSYNEQFF.